The 27 T cell receptor beta chains below were found in one sample sequenced in a study of cytomegalovirus exposure and HLA in healthy donors. The repertoire was sequenced with immunoSEQ multiplex PCR; TCRdb's copy has only in-frame clones and lacks some. Of approximately 180,000 clones in the sample, around 86% were seen once. The sample comprised PBMCs. These TCRs come from a man aged 18 to 29 in good health and CMV-seropositive.

This chain connects TRBV7-9 to TRBJ2-2; TRBD2 agrees at 9 bases. Germline CDR1 is SEHNR and CDR2 is FQNEAQ (reference sequence). V dropped 5 bases and J dropped 4; count of bases not matched to a gene: 11. This CDR3 is 17 amino acids long. CDR3 in amino acids: CASSPGVAGVGTGELFF. CDR3 nucleotide sequence: TGTGCCAGCAGCCCCGGAGTAGCGGGAGTCGGCACCGGGGAGCTGTTTTTT.

The chain employs TRBV11-1 and TRBJ2-7, with 10 bases lining up with TRBD2. With 4 bases clipped from V and 2 bases from J, the junction kept 2 bases outside the gene matches. CDR1 is SGHAT, CDR2 FQDESV, per germline (reference sequence). The CDR3 length is 14 residues. This chain's CDR3 is CASSWTSGTYEQYF. CDR3 nucleotides: TGTGCCAGCAGCTGGACTAGCGGTACCTACGAGCAGTACTTC.

The chain has TRBV7-6 and TRBJ2-5; D possibly corresponds to TRBD2 (6 bases). Trimming removed 1 base at V and 5 bases at J, with 14 bases between. CDR1 and CDR2 (germline): SGHVS, FNYEAQ. The CDR3 is 15 residues long. The CDR3 reads CASSLEVSSGETQYF. The CDR3 DNA reads TGTGCCAGCAGCTTAGAGGTGTCAAGCGGGGAGACCCAGTACTTC.

This chain links TRBV7-6 with TRBJ1-1, with D tentatively TRBD1 (5 bases). The CDR3 covers 14 residues. Trimming removed 1 base from V and 5 bases from J, with 11 bases in between. Germline V CDR1 and CDR2: SGHVS, FNYEAQ. CDR3 residues: CASSLGGAWTEAFF. CDR3 DNA sequence: TGTGCCAGCAGCTTAGGCGGGGCGTGGACTGAAGCTTTCTTT.

This chain joins TRBV7-2 and TRBJ2-5, with TRBD2 identical over 7 bases. The V and J ends lost 5 bases and 6 bases, in that order; junction bases with no gene match: 9. Germline V gene lookup returns CDR1 SGHTA and CDR2 FQGNSA. This CDR3 has 14 residues. The CDR3 loop is CASSPTAGAQTQYF. The CDR3 DNA follows: TGTGCCAGCAGCCCGACCGCGGGAGCGCAGACCCAGTACTTC.

The chain couples TRBV7-2 to TRBJ2-3, with D unresolved. With 1 base removed from V and 2 bases from J, the gap between germline ends came to 7 bases. The germline V gene encodes CDR1 SGHTA and CDR2 FQGNSA. CDR3 length: 14 residues. In DNA form, the CDR3 reads TGTGCCAGCAGCTTAGGGCCAGTCACAGATACGCAGTATTTT. Protein: CASSLGPVTDTQYF. The entire variable domain, with the rest obtained from reference TRBV7-2 and TRBJ2-3, is as follows: GAGVSQSPSNKVTEKGKDVELRCDPISGHTALYWYRQSLGQGLEFLIYFQGNSAPDKSGLPSDRFSAERTGGSVSTLTIQRTQQEDSAVYLCASSLGPVTDTQYFGPGTRLTVL.

V is TRBV6-6 and J is TRBJ2-3; 8 bases are a match to TRBD1. The V segment lost 6 bases and the J segment 4 bases; nucleotides outside the gene matches: 6. Germline assignment: CDR1 MNHNY and CDR2 SVGAGI (reference sequence). The CDR3 runs 14 residues. CDR3 nucleotide sequence: TGTGCCAGCAGCCCAGGGGGCGAAGCAGATACGCAGTATTTT. It translates to CASSPGGEADTQYF.

The chain employs TRBV27 and TRBJ2-7; weak D call: TRBD2 (6 bases). Looked up from germline, CDR1 is MNHEY and CDR2 is SMNVEV (reference sequence). Trimming cost V 6 bases and J 1 base, with 13 bases left between them. The CDR3 is made up of 14 amino acids. CDR3 sequence reads: CASSLGRESYEQYF. The DNA of the CDR3 is TGTGCCAGCAGCCTGGGACGGGAGTCCTACGAGCAGTACTTC.

The chain carries TRBV5-6 and TRBJ2-5; D may be TRBD1 (7 bases). CDR1 and CDR2 (germline): SGHDT, YYEEEE. Trimming took 3 bases from V and 5 from J, leaving 17 bases between them. This CDR3 region has 15 residues. CDR3 in amino acids: CASSSRETGWETQYF. The CDR3 DNA is TGTGCCAGCAGCTCCCGGGAGACAGGGTGGGAGACCCAGTACTTC. The full variable domain, completed using reference TRBV5-6 and TRBJ2-5, is DAGVTQSPTHLIKTRGQQVTLRCSPKSGHDTVSWYQQALGQGPQFIFQYYEEEERQRGNFPDRFSGHQFPNYSSELNVNALLLGDSALYLCASSSRETGWETQYFGPGTRLLVL.

The rearrangement uses TRBV14 and TRBJ2-1, with D perhaps TRBD1 (6 bases). The CDR3 extends over 20 amino acids. Germline CDR1 is SGHDN and CDR2 is FVKESK. The ends were cut back, 3 bases at V and 7 bases at J, with 31 bases in the middle. The CDR3 DNA reads TGTGCCAGCAGCCATCAAACCCGGACAGCAACTCAGAAACGAAGGAATGAGCAGTTCTTC. Translating it yields CASSHQTRTATQKRRNEQFF.

The chain employs TRBV27 and TRBJ2-3; no clear D. CDR3 length: 14 amino acids. V lost 6 bases and J 4 bases, leaving 14 bases between the germline ends. Germline lookup yields CDR1 MNHEY and CDR2 SMNVEV (reference sequence). The CDR3 DNA follows: TGTGCCAGCAGGGGCCGACCCTTTTCAGATACGCAGTATTTT. Protein: CASRGRPFSDTQYF.

The chain couples TRBV4-3 to TRBJ1-2; 8 bases match TRBD1. The V segment lost 0 bases and the J segment 0 bases; nucleotides outside the gene matches: 3. The germline gives CDR1 LGHNA, CDR2 YSLEER. This CDR3 region has 16 residues. The CDR3 sequence is CASSQDSGGTNYGYTF. Written as DNA, the CDR3 is TGCGCCAGCAGCCAAGATTCAGGGGGCACTAACTATGGCTACACCTTC.

This clone was recorded once. This chain connects TRBV10-3 to TRBJ2-1, with a tentative D call TRBD1 (5 bases). There are 13 residues in the CDR3. Germline V lookup: CDR1 ENHRY, CDR2 SYGVKD. V lost 7 bases, J lost 9 bases, and 16 bases lay in between. The CDR3 protein is CAIKDAGNTEQFF. CDR3 nucleotide sequence: TGTGCCATCAAGGATGCAGGGAATACTGAGCAGTTCTTC.

The J gene is TRBJ2-1, the V gene TRBV27, with 7 bases aligning to TRBD1. V trimming: 5 bases; J trimming: 6 bases; junction bases outside the gene matches: 1. The V gene's germline CDR1 is MNHEY and CDR2 SMNVEV (reference sequence). This CDR3 region has 12 residues. For the CDR3, the DNA is TGTGCCAGCAGTACAGGGGTCAATGAGCAGTTCTTC. Its protein is CASSTGVNEQFF.

Written as DNA, the CDR3 is TGTGCCAGCAGCCCTACACCGGGAGGACAGGGATCAGATACGCAGTATTTT. This encodes CASSPTPGGQGSDTQYF. The chain has TRBV5-4 and TRBJ2-3; tentatively, D is TRBD1 (8 bases). This CDR3 region has 17 residues. CDR1 is SGHNT and CDR2 is YYREEE in the germline V gene (reference sequence). The V end lost 4 bases, the J end lost 4 bases, and 22 bases lay between the germline ends.

The chain uses TRBV7-2 and TRBJ2-1; D not certain. Germline assignment: CDR1 SGHTA and CDR2 FQGNSA. V was clipped by 6 bases and J by 3 bases, with 15 bases between them. The CDR3 runs 15 residues. This CDR3 reads CASSLQVGNYNEQFF. DNA for the CDR3: TGTGCCAGCAGTCTCCAGGTGGGCAACTACAATGAGCAGTTCTTC.

The V call is TRBV6-1, the J call TRBJ2-2; 9 bases line up with TRBD1. Germline V gene lookup returns CDR1 MNHNS and CDR2 SASEGT. The CDR3 spans 14 residues. The V segment lost 6 bases and the J segment 5 bases; nucleotides outside the gene matches: 4. The CDR3 nucleotides read TGTGCCAGCAGGCGGGGACAGGGAACCGGGGAGCTGTTTTTT. The encoded protein is CASRRGQGTGELFF.

This clone was found once. The chain employs TRBV5-6 and TRBJ2-6, with a possible D match to TRBD2 (5 bases). CDR1 and CDR2 from the germline V gene are SGHDT and YYEEEE. Trimming left V 0 bases short and J 4 bases short, with 11 bases between. The CDR3 covers 16 residues. DNA for the CDR3: TGTGCCAGCAGCTTGGGCGGGCCCGGCGGGGCCAACGTCCTGACTTTC. Its protein is CASSLGGPGGANVLTF.

This chain joins TRBV10-3 and TRBJ1-5; 7 nucleotides match TRBD1. Germline CDR1 reads ENHRY; CDR2 reads SYGVKD. Trimming cost V 8 bases and J 0 bases; bases outside gene matches: 1. The CDR3 extends over 13 amino acids. In DNA, the CDR3 is TGTGCCATCGGGACAGATAGCAATCAGCCCCAGCATTTT. It is translated as CAIGTDSNQPQHF.

The V call is TRBV28, the J call TRBJ1-5; weak D call: TRBD1 (5 bases). V was cut by 4 bases and J by 5 bases, with 9 bases left in between. CDR1 and CDR2 (germline): MDHEN, SYDVKM. This CDR3 region has 13 residues. Here the CDR3 reads CASSSSQDQPQHF. In DNA form, the CDR3 reads TGTGCCAGCAGTTCCTCACAGGATCAGCCCCAGCATTTT.

The V and J genes are TRBV21-1 and TRBJ2-1; the table names TRBD2, a call not compared with the DNA. TRBV21-1 is a pseudogene. The CDR3 is 15 residues long. This chain's CDR3 is CASSKGEAGIGEQFF. CDR3 sequence (DNA): TGTGCCAGCAGCAAAGGGGAGGCAGGGATCGGTGAGCAGTTCTTC.

The chain has TRBV5-4 and TRBJ2-5; perhaps TRBD1 as D (6 bases). With 3 bases removed from V and 4 bases from J, the gap between germline ends came to 16 bases. Germline CDR1 is SGHNT and CDR2 is YYREEE (reference sequence). This CDR3 contains 15 residues. CDR3 nucleotides: TGTGCCAGCAGCTCAACCCTATTAGGGGGAGAGACCCAGTACTTC. This codes for CASSSTLLGGETQYF.

V is TRBV18 and J is TRBJ1-1; the match to TRBD1 covers 8 bases. This CDR3 comprises 15 residues. The ends lost 4 bases at V and 5 bases at J; junction bases unmatched: 9. Germline V gene lookup returns CDR1 KGHSH and CDR2 LQKENI. DNA for the CDR3: TGTGCCAGCTCACTAGACAGGGGCCAGAGAACTGAAGCTTTCTTT. Its translation: CASSLDRGQRTEAFF.

The chain combines TRBV7-2 with TRBJ2-7; D is ambiguous. Germline assignment: CDR1 SGHTA and CDR2 FQGNSA. The CDR3 runs 12 residues. Between the trimmed V and J ends, which lost 5 bases and 9 bases, there was a span of 14 bases. CDR3 loop: CASSPALGRQYF. Here the CDR3 DNA reads TGTGCCAGCAGCCCCGCCCTGGGCCGGCAGTACTTC.

The V gene is TRBV2, the J gene TRBJ2-7; no definite D call. The germline V gene encodes CDR1 SNHLY and CDR2 FYNNEI. The CDR3 is 13 amino acids. Trimming removed 8 bases from V and 0 bases from J, with 11 bases in between. CDR3 amino acids: CASALLSSYEQYF. In nucleotides, the CDR3 is TGTGCCAGCGCCCTGCTGAGCTCCTACGAGCAGTACTTC.

This clone came up once. The V gene is TRBV28, the J gene TRBJ2-5; possibly TRBD2 for D (6 bases). With 6 bases removed from V and 2 bases from J, the gap between germline ends came to 13 bases. The V gene's germline CDR1 is MDHEN and CDR2 SYDVKM. CDR3 length: 14 amino acids. Written as DNA, the CDR3 is TGTGCCAGCAGACAGGTGGGACTTCAAGAGACCCAGTACTTC. It yields the protein CASRQVGLQETQYF.

This sequence joins TRBV19 and TRBJ1-2; D is ambiguous. CDR3 length: 14 amino acids. The ends were cut back, 3 bases at V and 0 bases at J, with 8 bases in the middle. CDR1 is LNHDA, CDR2 SQIVND, per germline (reference sequence). CDR3 protein: CASSIRGANYGYTF. The CDR3 DNA reads as TGTGCCAGTAGTATTCGAGGCGCTAACTATGGCTACACCTTC.